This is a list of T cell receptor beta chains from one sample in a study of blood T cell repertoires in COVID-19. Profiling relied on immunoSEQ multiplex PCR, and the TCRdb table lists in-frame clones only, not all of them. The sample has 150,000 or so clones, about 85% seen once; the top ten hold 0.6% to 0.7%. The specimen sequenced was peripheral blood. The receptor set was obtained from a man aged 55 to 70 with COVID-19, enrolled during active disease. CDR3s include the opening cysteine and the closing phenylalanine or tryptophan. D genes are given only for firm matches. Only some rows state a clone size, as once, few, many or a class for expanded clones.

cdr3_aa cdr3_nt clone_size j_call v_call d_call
CASSFIREAEAFF TGTGCCAGCAGTTTCATTCGCGAGGCTGAAGCTTTCTTT . TRBJ1-1 TRBV12-3/TRBV12-4 .
CASSYSTGTLNYEQYF TGTGCCAGCAGTTACTCAACCGGGACTCTAAACTACGAGCAGTACTTC . TRBJ2-7 TRBV6-2/TRBV6-3 .
CASSPSTGYPIEQYF TGTGCCAGCAGCCCATCGACAGGGTACCCTATCGAGCAGTACTTC . TRBJ2-7 TRBV7-9 TRBD1
CASSPSRLLSAEAFF TGTGCCAGCAGCCCAAGCCGACTCCTTTCGGCTGAAGCTTTCTTT . TRBJ1-1 TRBV11-3 .
CASSEEGIGVKNIQYF TGTGCCAGCAGTGAAGAGGGGATAGGGGTCAAAAACATTCAGTACTTC . TRBJ2-4 TRBV6-1 .
CASSLWARRGEKLFF TGTGCCAGCAGTTTATGGGCCAGGCGGGGTGAAAAACTGTTTTTT . TRBJ1-4 TRBV27 .
CASSSGLAGGNEQFF TGTGCCAGCAGCTCCGGACTAGCGGGAGGGAATGAGCAGTTCTTC . TRBJ2-1 TRBV7-2 TRBD2
CASSVLDGGSTEQYF TGTGCCAGCAGCGTACTTGACGGGGGGAGTACTGAGCAGTACTTC . TRBJ2-7 TRBV9 TRBD2
CASSTRQGNYGYTF TGTGCCAGCAGTACGAGACAGGGTAACTATGGCTACACCTTC few TRBJ1-2 TRBV27 TRBD1
CASSLVPWDRGNEKLFF TGTGCCAGCAGCTTAGTCCCTTGGGACCGGGGGAATGAAAAACTGTTTTTT . TRBJ1-4 TRBV7-8 .
CASSRQTGLNTEAFF TGTGCCAGCAGTCGCCAAACAGGGCTGAACACTGAAGCTTTCTTT . TRBJ1-1 TRBV6-5 .
CASSYSGPRTEAFF TGTGCCAGCAGTTACTCGGGGCCCAGGACTGAAGCTTTCTTT . TRBJ1-1 TRBV6-5 .
CASASGRWATEAFF TGTGCCAGCGCATCAGGGAGGTGGGCCACTGAAGCTTTCTTT . TRBJ1-1 TRBV6-5 .
CATSGLTGQPQHF TGTGCCACCAGTGGTTTGACCGGTCAGCCCCAGCATTTT . TRBJ1-5 TRBV24-1 .